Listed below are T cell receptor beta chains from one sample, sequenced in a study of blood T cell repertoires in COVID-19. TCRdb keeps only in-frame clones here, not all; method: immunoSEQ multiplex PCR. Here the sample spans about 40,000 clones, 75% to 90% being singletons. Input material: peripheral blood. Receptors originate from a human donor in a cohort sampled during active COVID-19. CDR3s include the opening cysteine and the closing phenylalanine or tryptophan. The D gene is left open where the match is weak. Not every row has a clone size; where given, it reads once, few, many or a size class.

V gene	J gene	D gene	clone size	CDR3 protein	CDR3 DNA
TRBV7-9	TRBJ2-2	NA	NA	CASSYRVTGELFF	TGTGCCAGCAGTTACCGGGTAACCGGGGAGCTGTTTTTT
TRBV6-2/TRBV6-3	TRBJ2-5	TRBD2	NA	CASSYLAGGVQETQYF	TGTGCCAGCAGTTACTTAGCGGGGGGGGTCCAAGAGACCCAGTACTTC
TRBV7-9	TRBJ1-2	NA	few	CASSLSTGRGYTF	TGTGCCAGCAGCCTATCGACAGGACGTGGCTACACCTTC
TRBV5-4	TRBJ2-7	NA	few	CASSLDLGGREQYF	TGTGCCAGCAGCTTGGATCTGGGAGGACGCGAGCAGTACTTC
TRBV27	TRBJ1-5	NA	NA	CASSQFWGGGRQPQHF	TGTGCCAGCAGTCAATTTTGGGGGGGCGGTCGTCAGCCCCAGCATTTT
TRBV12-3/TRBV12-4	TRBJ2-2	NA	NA	CASSSGLGGELFF	TGTGCCAGCAGTTCCGGGTTAGGTGGGGAGCTGTTTTTT
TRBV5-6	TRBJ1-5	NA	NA	CASSFGGDQPQHF	TGTGCCAGCAGCTTTGGGGGGGATCAGCCCCAGCATTTT
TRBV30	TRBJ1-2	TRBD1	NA	CAWSPSGQYGYTF	TGTGCCTGGAGTCCCTCGGGACAGTATGGCTACACCTTC
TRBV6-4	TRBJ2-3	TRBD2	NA	CASSVSSGDTQYF	TGTGCCAGCAGTGTTTCTAGCGGAGATACGCAGTATTTT
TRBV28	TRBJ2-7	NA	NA	CASSLRASESYEQYF	TGTGCCAGCAGTTTACGGGCTAGCGAGAGCTACGAGCAGTACTTC
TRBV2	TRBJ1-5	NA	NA	CASKRGNQPQHF	TGTGCCAGCAAACGGGGCAATCAGCCCCAGCATTTT
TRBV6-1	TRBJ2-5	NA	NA	CASSEGGAGETQYF	TGTGCCAGCAGTGAAGGAGGGGCGGGGGAGACCCAGTACTTC
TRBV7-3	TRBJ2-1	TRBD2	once	CASSPGTSGLNEQFF	TGTGCCAGCAGTCCCGGGACTAGCGGCCTCAATGAGCAGTTCTTC
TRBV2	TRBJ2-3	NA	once	CASIGEVNTQYF	TGTGCCAGCATAGGGGAGGTGAATACGCAGTATTTT
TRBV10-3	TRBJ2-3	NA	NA	CAISRTSTDTQYF	TGTGCCATCAGCCGGACTAGCACAGATACGCAGTATTTT
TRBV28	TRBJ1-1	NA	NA	CASSPPVRRAYTEAFF	TGTGCCAGCAGTCCCCCGGTACGGAGGGCGTACACTGAAGCTTTCTTT
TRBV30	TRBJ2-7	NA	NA	CAWSVASPSDEQYF	TGTGCCTGGAGTGTAGCTAGTCCCTCCGACGAGCAGTACTTC
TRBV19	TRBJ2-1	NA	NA	CASSDWQNEQFF	TGTGCCAGTAGCGACTGGCAAAATGAGCAGTTCTTC
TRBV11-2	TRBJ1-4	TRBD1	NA	CASSVGQGREKLFF	TGTGCCAGCAGCGTGGGACAGGGGCGGGAAAAACTGTTTTTT
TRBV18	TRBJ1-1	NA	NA	CASSPTGRNTEAFF	TGTGCCAGCTCACCAACCGGGAGGAACACTGAAGCTTTCTTT
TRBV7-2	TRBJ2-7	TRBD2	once	CASSLARSAGGPSYEQYF	TGTGCCAGCAGCTTAGCTAGGAGCGCGGGGGGCCCGTCCTACGAGCAGTACTTC
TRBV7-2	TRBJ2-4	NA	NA	CASSTGVAKNIQYF	TGTGCCAGCAGCACCGGTGTAGCCAAAAACATTCAGTACTTC
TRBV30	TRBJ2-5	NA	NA	CAWKLPFTFQETQYF	TGTGCCTGGAAACTACCTTTTACGTTCCAAGAGACCCAGTACTTC
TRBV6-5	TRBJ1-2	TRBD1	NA	CASRSSGQDYGYTF	TGTGCCAGCAGAAGTTCCGGACAGGACTATGGCTACACCTTC
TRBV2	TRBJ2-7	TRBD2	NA	CASSKSGRREQYF	TGTGCCAGCAGTAAAAGCGGGAGACGCGAGCAGTACTTC
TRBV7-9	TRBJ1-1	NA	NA	CASSLDAGITEAFF	TGTGCCAGCAGCTTAGATGCAGGGATCACTGAAGCTTTCTTT
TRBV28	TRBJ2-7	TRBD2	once	CASTHPSSGGTYEQYF	TGTGCCAGCACCCATCCCTCTAGCGGGGGTACTTACGAGCAGTACTTC
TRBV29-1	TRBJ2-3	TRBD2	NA	CSVEDPRLAGLDTQYF	TGCAGCGTTGAAGACCCCCGACTAGCGGGGTTAGATACGCAGTATTTT
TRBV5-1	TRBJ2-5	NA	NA	CASSLRGSYQETQYF	TGCGCCAGCAGCTTGCGGGGGAGCTACCAAGAGACCCAGTACTTC
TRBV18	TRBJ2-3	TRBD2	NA	CASSPLAGGPTDTQYF	TGTGCCAGCTCACCCCTAGCGGGGGGGCCGACAGATACGCAGTATTTT
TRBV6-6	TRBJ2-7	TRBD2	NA	CASSYSGGGASYEQYF	TGTGCCAGCAGTTACTCGGGCGGGGGGGCTTCCTACGAGCAGTACTTC
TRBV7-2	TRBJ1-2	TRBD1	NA	CASSRPGGTANPYTF	TGTGCCAGCAGCAGACCCGGTGGGACAGCGAATCCCTACACCTTC
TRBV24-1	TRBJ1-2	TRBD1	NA	CATSGGQGANYGYTF	TGTGCCACCAGTGGGGGACAGGGGGCTAACTATGGCTACACCTTC
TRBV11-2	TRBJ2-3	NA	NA	CASSPTRNTQYF	TGTGCCAGCAGCCCGACTCGGAATACGCAGTATTTT
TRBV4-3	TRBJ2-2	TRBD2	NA	CASSRLGLAENTGELFF	TGCGCCAGCAGCCGCCTGGGACTAGCGGAGAACACCGGGGAGCTGTTTTTT
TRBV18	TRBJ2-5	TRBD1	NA	CASSPQGARGETQYF	TGTGCCAGCTCACCACAGGGGGCGCGAGGGGAGACCCAGTACTTC
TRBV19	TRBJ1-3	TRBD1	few	CASSIGTGFNSGNTIYF	TGTGCCAGTAGTATTGGGACAGGGTTCAACTCTGGAAACACCATATATTTT
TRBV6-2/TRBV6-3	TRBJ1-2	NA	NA	CASSYSAGINYGYTF	TGTGCCAGCAGTTACTCGGCAGGAATTAACTATGGCTACACCTTC
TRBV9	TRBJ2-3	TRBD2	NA	CASSNIAGGGTDTQYF	TGTGCCAGCAGCAACATAGCGGGAGGCGGGACAGATACGCAGTATTTT
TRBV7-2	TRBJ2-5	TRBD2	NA	CASSGGGAGEETQYF	TGTGCCAGCAGCGGGGGCGGAGCGGGGGAAGAGACCCAGTACTTC